A selection of T cell receptor beta chains follows, all from one sample in a study of T cells in Graves' hyperthyroidism and ophthalmopathy. TCRdb called the multiplex PCR reads again in MiXCR, with one record for every CDR3 protein. This sample carries some 490,000 distinct CDR3 sequences, about 15% of them seen once, and the ten largest clones take approximately 30%. The sequencing input was blood. These TCRs come from a woman aged 30 to 39 with Graves' ophthalmopathy. Both conserved end residues are part of each CDR3. D genes are given only for firm matches. A row's size may be missing; if present it is once, few, many or a size class.

d_gene: -
v_gene: TRBV13
abundance: many
j_gene: TRBJ2-5
CDR3nt: TGTGCCAGCAGCTTTAGCGGAACCCAAGAGACCCAGTACTTC
CDR3aa: CASSFSGTQETQYF

d_gene: TRBD1
v_gene: TRBV7-9
abundance: -
j_gene: TRBJ2-6
CDR3nt: TGTGCCAGCACCCAATTCCCCGGGACAGGAAAAATCTCTGGGGCCAACGTCCTGACTTTC
CDR3aa: CASTQFPGTGKISGANVLTF

d_gene: TRBD2
v_gene: TRBV3-1
abundance: many
j_gene: TRBJ2-7
CDR3nt: TGTGCCAGCAGCCGCTGGGGACTAGCGGGCTACGAGCAGTACTTC
CDR3aa: CASSRWGLAGYEQYF

d_gene: -
v_gene: TRBV20-1
abundance: -
j_gene: TRBJ2-6
CDR3nt: TGCAGTGCTAGAGATCGCCGGTCGGCCGGGGCCAACGTCCTGACTTTC
CDR3aa: CSARDRRSAGANVLTF

d_gene: -
v_gene: TRBV27
abundance: -
j_gene: TRBJ2-5
CDR3nt: TGTGCCAGCAGTCCCATACTACCCCCGGTGGAGACCCAGTACTTC
CDR3aa: CASSPILPPVETQYF

d_gene: -
v_gene: TRBV18
abundance: -
j_gene: TRBJ2-6
CDR3nt: TGTGCCAGCTCACCATCTCGATCGTTGGGCTCTGGGGCCAACGTCCTGACTTTC
CDR3aa: CASSPSRSLGSGANVLTF

d_gene: -
v_gene: TRBV7-9
abundance: few
j_gene: TRBJ1-1
CDR3nt: TGCGCCACCGCGTCTAGGGCGGCGGACACTGAAGCTTTCTTT
CDR3aa: CATASRAADTEAFF

d_gene: -
v_gene: TRBV7-2
abundance: -
j_gene: TRBJ2-2
CDR3nt: TGTGCCAGCAGCTTTGGTATTGTAGTTTCCGGGGAGCTGTTTTTT
CDR3aa: CASSFGIVVSGELFF

d_gene: -
v_gene: TRBV7-9
abundance: many
j_gene: TRBJ1-2
CDR3nt: TGTGCCAGCAGCTTAGGGGAGACTCTCACCGGCTACACCTTC
CDR3aa: CASSLGETLTGYTF

d_gene: -
v_gene: TRBV20-1
abundance: many
j_gene: TRBJ2-1
CDR3nt: TGCAGTGCTAGAGCCCTAGCGCAGGGTGAGCAGTTCTTC
CDR3aa: CSARALAQGEQFF

d_gene: TRBD1
v_gene: TRBV12-3/TRBV12-4
abundance: many
j_gene: TRBJ2-5
CDR3nt: TGTGCCAGCAGGCTAACAGGGGGCAAAATACGGGAGACCCAGTACTTC
CDR3aa: CASRLTGGKIRETQYF

d_gene: TRBD1
v_gene: TRBV28
abundance: -
j_gene: TRBJ1-1
CDR3nt: TGTGCCAGCAGTTCCCCAACAGGGGGGGGGAAGACTGAAGCTTTCTTT
CDR3aa: CASSSPTGGGKTEAFF

d_gene: -
v_gene: TRBV9
abundance: many
j_gene: TRBJ2-1
CDR3nt: TGTGCCAGCAGTGTCCTGGGGACTCTATACAATGAGCAGTTCTTC
CDR3aa: CASSVLGTLYNEQFF

d_gene: -
v_gene: TRBV6-5
abundance: many
j_gene: TRBJ2-3
CDR3nt: TGTGCCAGCAGTTACCTGACCAGCACAGATACGCAGTATTTT
CDR3aa: CASSYLTSTDTQYF

d_gene: TRBD2
v_gene: TRBV7-2
abundance: many
j_gene: TRBJ2-3
CDR3nt: TGTGCCAGCAGCCTGACGGGACTAGCGGTATCAGATACGCAGTATTTT
CDR3aa: CASSLTGLAVSDTQYF

d_gene: -
v_gene: TRBV28
abundance: many
j_gene: TRBJ2-3
CDR3nt: TGTGCCAGCAGTTTAGATCCGGAGCCGCAGTATTTT
CDR3aa: CASSLDPEPQYF

d_gene: TRBD2
v_gene: TRBV7-9
abundance: -
j_gene: TRBJ2-7
CDR3nt: TGTGCCAGCAGCAGCTTAGAGGAGAAACTAGCGGGAGGGCCGTGGGAGCAGTACTTC
CDR3aa: CASSSLEEKLAGGPWEQYF

d_gene: TRBD1
v_gene: TRBV7-2
abundance: many
j_gene: TRBJ2-7
CDR3nt: TGTGCCAGCAGGCGACAGGGGAACGAGCAGTACTTC
CDR3aa: CASRRQGNEQYF

d_gene: -
v_gene: TRBV20-1
abundance: many
j_gene: TRBJ1-5
CDR3nt: TGCAGTGCTAGAGATCCGATCAATCAGCCCCAGCATTTT
CDR3aa: CSARDPINQPQHF

d_gene: -
v_gene: TRBV7-2
abundance: -
j_gene: TRBJ2-2
CDR3nt: TGTGCCAGCAGCGGGGGGAACCCCGGGGAGCTGTTTTTT
CDR3aa: CASSGGNPGELFF

d_gene: -
v_gene: TRBV4-1
abundance: few
j_gene: TRBJ1-2
CDR3nt: TGCGCCAGCAGCCAAGAGACCGGCTATGGCTACACCTTC
CDR3aa: CASSQETGYGYTF

d_gene: TRBD1
v_gene: TRBV9
abundance: few
j_gene: TRBJ2-1
CDR3nt: TGTGCCAGCAGCGTATACCTGACTTGGGACAGGGACAATGAGCAGTTCTTC
CDR3aa: CASSVYLTWDRDNEQFF

d_gene: TRBD2
v_gene: TRBV11-2
abundance: many
j_gene: TRBJ2-7
CDR3nt: TGTGCCAGCAGCTTTCCGGCGGGAGGGCCCTACGAGCAGTACTTC
CDR3aa: CASSFPAGGPYEQYF

d_gene: -
v_gene: TRBV18
abundance: many
j_gene: TRBJ2-5
CDR3nt: TGTGCCAGCTCGAACCAAGAGACCCAGTACTTC
CDR3aa: CASSNQETQYF

d_gene: -
v_gene: TRBV9
abundance: -
j_gene: TRBJ1-5
CDR3nt: TGTGCCAGCGGCGTAGACAGTAATCAGCCCCAGCATTTT
CDR3aa: CASGVDSNQPQHF

d_gene: TRBD2
v_gene: TRBV29-1
abundance: -
j_gene: TRBJ2-3
CDR3nt: TGCAGCGTTCGTGGGAGGGCCACAGATACGCAGTATTTT
CDR3aa: CSVRGRATDTQYF